The source of this TCR beta chain is a study of blood T cell repertoires in COVID-19. Overall study context: The United States, Italy and Spain provided the acute and convalescent COVID-19 samples.

The V segment lost 10 bases and the J segment 1 base; nucleotides outside the gene matches: 4. Per the germline V gene, CDR1 is MNHNS and CDR2 is SASEGT. The CDR3 contains 13 residues. As handled by the study authors: Quantification of nucleated cells was approximated via reference gene primer amplification. Clones were read by immunoSEQ multiplex PCR, and TCRdb kept only the in-frame ones, dropping some. For V, J and clone size, that table is used; D and trimming come from the DNA. Of tens of thousands of clones in the sample, 70% to 90% were seen once. This chain uses TRBV6-1 with TRBJ2-5; 9 bases align to TRBD2. This TCR was recovered from an older man with acute or convalescent COVID-19. The sequencing sample was made of peripheral blood. The CDR3 coding sequence is TGTGCCATCCGTAGCGGGGGCCAAGAGACCCAGTACTTC. This codes for CAIRSGGQETQYF.